This T cell receptor beta chain was found in a study of blood T cell repertoires in COVID-19. Study-level information: Before being deemed recovered, Cohort 3 donors had two negative PCRs, clearance, or symptom resolution. Donors in the United States, Italy and Spain gave samples during acute or convalescent COVID-19.

The V end was cut by 7 bases, the J end by 6 bases, with 22 bases between. In germline, CDR1 is MDHEN, CDR2 SYDVKM. The CDR3 has 16 amino acids. All enrollees were roughly 18 to 89 years old and from 20 to 30 US areas. Source study methods: Reference gene primers were amplified, and this amplification served to estimate nucleated cell counts. Assay used: immunoSEQ multiplex PCR; TCRdb lists only in-frame clones, some missing. V, J and clone size are those of that table, while D and trimming were read from the DNA. The sample has over 250,000 clones, around 90% seen once; the top ten hold 2% to 2.5%. This chain links TRBV28 with TRBJ1-5, with a possible D match to TRBD1 (6 bases). Sequencing used PBMCs or T cells enriched from blood (not recorded which). The origin of this receptor is an older woman in a cohort exposed to, infected with or recovered from COVID-19 (not recorded which). The CDR3 bases are TGTGCCAGCACATTAACCGGGACACCCCGAGGTCAGCCCCAGCATTTT. Amino acid sequence: CASTLTGTPRGQPQHF. Full variable domain (outside the CDR3, taken from reference TRBV28 and TRBJ1-5): DVKVTQSSRYLVKRTGEKVFLECVQDMDHENMFWYRQDPGLGLRLIYFSYDVKMKEKGDIPEGYSVSREKKERFSLILESASTNQTSMYLCASTLTGTPRGQPQHFGDGTRLSIL.